The 14 T cell receptor beta chains given below trace back to one sample, sequenced in a study of blood T cell repertoires in COVID-19. Profiling relied on immunoSEQ multiplex PCR, and the TCRdb table lists in-frame clones only, not all of them. Among under 50,000 clones, around 80% were seen once, and the ten largest hold 30% to 40%. The sequenced material came from peripheral blood. These receptor sequences come from a man at least 80 years old with active or convalescent COVID-19.

The chain joins TRBV9 to TRBJ2-1, with unresolved D. V was pared by 0 bases and J by 7 bases, with 11 bases between. Germline-derived CDR1 and CDR2 are SGDLS and YYNGEE. This CDR3 has 14 residues. The CDR3 bases are TGTGCCAGCAGCGTAGCAGCAGAGAGGAATGAGCAGTTCTTC. Amino acids: CASSVAAERNEQFF.

This clone was seen only once. The chain links TRBV2 to TRBJ1-3; no definite D call. CDR1 is SNHLY, CDR2 FYNNEI, per germline. With 4 bases removed from V and 0 bases from J, the gap between germline ends came to 7 bases. This CDR3 is built from 14 residues. The CDR3 loop is CASSADFSGNTIYF. CDR3 coding DNA: TGTGCCAGCAGTGCGGACTTCTCTGGAAACACCATATATTTT.

This chain connects TRBV7-8 to TRBJ1-1; 7 nucleotides align to TRBD1. V was clipped by 4 bases and J by 3 bases; unmatched bases: 8. Germline values: CDR1 SGHVS, CDR2 FQNEAQ. CDR3 length: 15 residues. The DNA for the CDR3 is TGTGCCAGCAGCTCCAGGACAGGACCATACACTGAAGCTTTCTTT. Amino acid sequence: CASSSRTGPYTEAFF.

The V and J genes are TRBV7-6 and TRBJ2-1, with TRBD1 matching 10 bases. V shed 5 bases and J 5 bases; nucleotides not matched to a gene: 6. CDR3 length: 15 amino acids. The germline V gene encodes CDR1 SGHVS and CDR2 FNYEAQ. CDR3 coding DNA: TGTGCCAGCAGCCCGGGACAGGGGACAAACAATGAGCAGTTCTTC. Translation: CASSPGQGTNNEQFF.

The chain recombines TRBV6-2 or TRBV6-3 with TRBJ1-3; 8 positions agree with TRBD1. In germline, CDR1 is MNHEY, CDR2 SVGEGT. J gave up 8 bases and V 6 bases, and 9 bases lay outside the gene matches. This CDR3 comprises 14 residues. The CDR3 spells CASSWTGNADTIYF. The CDR3 nucleotides are TGTGCCAGCAGCTGGACAGGGAATGCGGACACCATATATTTT.

This chain joins TRBV30 and TRBJ1-2; D gene unclear. Trimming cost V 2 bases and J 7 bases, with 11 bases left between them. Germline assignment: CDR1 GTSNPN and CDR2 SVGIG (reference sequence). CDR3 size: 12 residues. This CDR3 reads CAWSLAVGGYTF. The DNA of the CDR3 is TGTGCCTGGAGTCTCGCAGTTGGTGGCTACACCTTC.

The chain links TRBV24-1 to TRBJ1-6; D unclear. The CDR3 extends over 16 amino acids. With 6 bases removed from V and 5 bases from J, the gap between germline ends came to 16 bases. Germline lookup yields CDR1 KGHDR and CDR2 SFDVKD. The CDR3 sequence: CATSFGKRPDNSPLHF. CDR3 nucleotide sequence: TGTGCCACCAGTTTCGGGAAAAGACCTGATAATTCACCCCTCCACTTT.

The chain has TRBV7-2 and TRBJ2-5; 7 nucleotides match TRBD2. The CDR3 runs 14 residues. CDR1 is SGHTA and CDR2 is FQGNSA in the germline V gene. With V trimmed by 3 bases and J by 5 bases, 6 bases remained unmatched. The CDR3 is CASSLMRGRETQYF. The CDR3 DNA follows: TGTGCCAGCAGCTTGATGCGGGGGAGGGAGACCCAGTACTTC.

This chain uses TRBV3-1 (or the pseudogene TRBV3-2) with TRBJ2-3; tentative D call: TRBD2 (6 bases). The CDR3 spans 14 residues. Trimming took off 8 bases at V and 2 bases at J, with 14 bases between the two ends. CDR1 and CDR2 from the germline V gene are LGHDT and YNNKEL (reference sequence). CDR3 residues: CASRRVGDTDTQYF. In nucleotides, the CDR3 is TGTGCCAGCCGGAGGGTGGGGGACACAGATACGCAGTATTTT.

The gene calls are TRBV7-9 and TRBJ1-1, with 9 bases aligning to TRBD1. The CDR3 has 14 residues. V shed 6 bases, J shed 4 bases, and the junction held 6 bases outside the gene matches. Germline V CDR1 and CDR2: SEHNR, FQNEAQ (reference sequence). Here the CDR3 reads CASRYSDRGTEAFF. The CDR3 nucleotides read TGTGCCAGCAGATACTCGGACAGGGGCACTGAAGCTTTCTTT.

The V gene is TRBV7-6, the J gene TRBJ1-5, with no clear D. Deletions cut 2 bases from V and 5 bases from J, with 7 bases between. Per germline, CDR1 SGHVS and CDR2 FNYEAQ. The CDR3 has 13 amino acids. As DNA, the CDR3 is TGTGCCAGCAGCTTACAGAGCGATCAGCCCCAGCATTTT. It specifies CASSLQSDQPQHF.

The rearrangement joins TRBV7-2 to TRBJ2-7; perhaps TRBD1 as D (6 bases). The CDR3 totals 14 residues. Germline V CDR1 and CDR2: SGHTA, FQGNSA. The V gene lost 4 bases and the J gene lost 1 base, with 11 bases spanning the gap. The CDR3 spells CASSSPQGSYEQYF. CDR3 DNA: TGTGCCAGCAGCTCGCCTCAGGGGTCCTACGAGCAGTACTTC.

The gene calls are TRBV6-5 and TRBJ2-1; D is perhaps TRBD2 (5 bases). The germline CDR1 and CDR2 sequences are MNHEY and SVGAGI. The ends were cut back, 1 base at V and 5 bases at J, with 12 bases in the middle. The CDR3 spans 15 residues. CDR3 sequence reads: CASSYFLEVNNEQFF. The CDR3 nucleotides read TGTGCCAGCAGTTACTTCCTGGAGGTCAACAATGAGCAGTTCTTC.

The rearrangement links TRBV29-1 to TRBJ1-2, with TRBD1 matching over 9 bases. The V segment lost 4 bases and the J segment 4 bases; nucleotides outside the gene matches: 4. The V gene's germline CDR1 is SQVTM and CDR2 ANQGSEA. The CDR3 is 13 residues long. CDR3 coding DNA: TGCAGCGTTGTCAAGGACAGGGGCTATGGCTACACCTTC. As protein: CSVVKDRGYGYTF.